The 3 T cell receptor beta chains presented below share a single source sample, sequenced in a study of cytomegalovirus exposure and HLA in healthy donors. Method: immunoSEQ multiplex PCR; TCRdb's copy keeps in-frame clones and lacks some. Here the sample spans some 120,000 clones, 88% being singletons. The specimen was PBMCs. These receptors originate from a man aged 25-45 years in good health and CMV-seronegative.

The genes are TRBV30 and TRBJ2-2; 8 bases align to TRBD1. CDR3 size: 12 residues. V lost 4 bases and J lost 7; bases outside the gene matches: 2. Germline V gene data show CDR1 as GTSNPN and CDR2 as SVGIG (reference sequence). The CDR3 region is CAWNRGSGELFF. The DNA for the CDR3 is TGTGCCTGGAACAGGGGGAGCGGGGAGCTGTTTTTT.

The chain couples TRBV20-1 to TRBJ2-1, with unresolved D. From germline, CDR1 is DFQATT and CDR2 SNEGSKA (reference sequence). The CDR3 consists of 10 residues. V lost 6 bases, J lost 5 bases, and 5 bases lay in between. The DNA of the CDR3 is TGCAGTGCGCGCGACAATGAGCAGTTCTTC. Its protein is CSARDNEQFF.

As DNA, the CDR3 is TGCGCCAGCAGCCCCGCGCCCCTGAACACCGGGGAGCTGTTTTTT. It specifies CASSPAPLNTGELFF. The chain uses TRBV4-1 and TRBJ2-2, with no clear D. CDR3 length: 15 residues. From germline, CDR1 is MGHRA and CDR2 YSYEKL. V lost 4 bases and J 1 base, leaving 10 bases between the germline ends.